These 6 T cell receptor beta chains were all obtained from the same sample, sequenced in a study of quantifying T cell responses using KT2 cells. Overall study: TCR alpha and beta constant-region primers primed reverse transcription of RNA.

The cDNA 3' end received a ligated oligonucleotide with a UMI. First-round PCR used around 4 cycles and beta primers RC1.1 and RC1.2 covering TRBC1 and TRBC2. TCRdb re-called the UMI-ligation and nested PCR reads with MiXCR, one entry per CDR3 protein. The sample shows tens of thousands of distinct CDR3 sequences, roughly 12% of them seen only once. The material sequenced was PBMCs spiked with cells of the T cell clone KT2. The receptors originated from a human donor.

The genes are TRBV13 and TRBJ2-3; the match to TRBD2 covers 8 bases. Germline V gene data show CDR1 as PRHDT and CDR2 as FYEKMQ (reference sequence). V dropped 5 bases and J dropped 3; count of bases not matched to a gene: 7. This CDR3 comprises 15 residues. CDR3 DNA: TGTGCCAGCAGCCTAAGCGGGAGAGAAACAGATACGCAGTATTTT. Amino acid sequence: CASSLSGRETDTQYF.

J is TRBJ2-5 and V is TRBV12-3 or TRBV12-4; D call uncertain. Trimming removed 5 bases from V and 0 bases from J, with 4 bases in between. This CDR3 is 12 amino acids long. The CDR3 nucleotides read TGTGCCAGCAGTAGGAACCAAGAGACCCAGTACTTC. Encoded protein: CASSRNQETQYF.

The chain carries TRBV5-1 and TRBJ1-3; D is perhaps TRBD1 (5 bases). CDR3 length: 17 amino acids. Germline V lookup: CDR1 SGHRS, CDR2 YFSETQ. The ends were cut back, 4 bases at V and 1 base at J, with 18 bases in the middle. The CDR3 loop is CASSPWVQGGSGNTIYF. The CDR3 DNA is TGCGCCAGCAGCCCCTGGGTTCAGGGCGGATCTGGAAACACCATATATTTT. Full variable domain (rest looked up from reference TRBV5-1 and TRBJ1-3): KAGVTQTPRYLIKTRGQQVTLSCSPISGHRSVSWYQQTPGQGLQFLFEYFSETQRNKGNFPGRFSGRQFSNSRSEMNVSTLELGDSALYLCASSPWVQGGSGNTIYFGEGSWLTVV.

This clonotype has just a few counts. V is TRBV12-5 and J is TRBJ2-2; D uncertain. The CDR3 runs to 13 residues. Deletions cut 6 bases from V and 2 bases from J, with 7 bases between. Germline V gene data show CDR1 as LGHNT and CDR2 as FRNRAP. CDR3 coding DNA: TGTGCTAGTGGAAGGGTTAACACCGGGGAGCTGTTTTTT. Amino acid sequence: CASGRVNTGELFF.

In its sample, this clonotype was seen many times. The chain has TRBV19 and TRBJ2-7, with D perhaps matching TRBD1 or TRBD2 (6 bases each). This CDR3 has 11 amino acids. Germline V CDR1 and CDR2: LNHDA, SQIVND (reference sequence). V was cut by 5 bases and J by 10 bases, with 12 bases left in between. For the CDR3, the DNA is TGTGCCAGTAGTCCAGGGGACTTTCAGTACTTC. Residues: CASSPGDFQYF.

V gene TRBV6-2 or TRBV6-3 combines with J gene TRBJ2-5, with D possibly being TRBD2 (6 bases). CDR3 size: 13 residues. Looked up from germline, CDR1 is MNHEY and CDR2 is SVGEGT. V was clipped by 8 bases and J by 2 bases, with 12 bases between them. The CDR3 reads CASRLAGQETQYF. In DNA form, the CDR3 reads TGTGCCAGCCGGTTGGCGGGACAAGAGACCCAGTACTTC.